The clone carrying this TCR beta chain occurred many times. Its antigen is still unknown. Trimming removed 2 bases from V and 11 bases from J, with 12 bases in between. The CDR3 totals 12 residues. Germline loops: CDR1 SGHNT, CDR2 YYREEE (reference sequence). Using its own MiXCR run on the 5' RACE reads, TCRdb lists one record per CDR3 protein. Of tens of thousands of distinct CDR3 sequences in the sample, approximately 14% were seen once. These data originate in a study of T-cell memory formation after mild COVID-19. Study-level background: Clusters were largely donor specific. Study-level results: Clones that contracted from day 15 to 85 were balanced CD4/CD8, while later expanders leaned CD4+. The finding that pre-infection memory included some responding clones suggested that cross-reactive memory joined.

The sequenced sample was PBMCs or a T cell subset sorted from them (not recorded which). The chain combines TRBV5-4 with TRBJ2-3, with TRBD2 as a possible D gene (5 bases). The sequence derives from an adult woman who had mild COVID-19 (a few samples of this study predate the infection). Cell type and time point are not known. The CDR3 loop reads CASSFSGLGQYF. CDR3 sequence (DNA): TGTGCCAGCAGCTTCTCGGGGTTGGGGCAGTATTTT.